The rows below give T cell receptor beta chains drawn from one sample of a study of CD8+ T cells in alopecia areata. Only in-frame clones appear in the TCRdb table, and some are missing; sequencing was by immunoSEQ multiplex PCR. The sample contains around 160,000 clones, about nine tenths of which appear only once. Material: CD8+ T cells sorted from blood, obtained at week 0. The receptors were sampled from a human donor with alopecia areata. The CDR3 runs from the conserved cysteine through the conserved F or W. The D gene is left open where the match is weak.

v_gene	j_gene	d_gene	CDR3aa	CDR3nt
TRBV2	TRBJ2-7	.	CASKEGNYEQYF	TGTGCCAGCAAGGAAGGGAACTACGAGCAGTACTTC
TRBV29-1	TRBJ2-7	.	CSVLEYEQYF	TGCAGCGTCCTCGAATACGAGCAGTACTTC
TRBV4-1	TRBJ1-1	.	CASSQEEFGAFPEAFF	TGCGCCAGCAGCCAAGAGGAATTTGGGGCGTTCCCTGAAGCTTTCTTT
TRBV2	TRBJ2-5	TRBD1	CASRRSGTGGFKETQYF	TGTGCCAGCAGGCGTTCCGGGACAGGGGGCTTCAAAGAGACCCAGTACTTC
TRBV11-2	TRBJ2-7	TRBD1	CASSSYQAGTGSYEQYF	TGTGCCAGCAGTTCTTACCAAGCCGGGACAGGTTCCTACGAGCAGTACTTC
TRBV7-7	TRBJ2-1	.	CASSLAVSAESNEQFF	TGTGCTAGCAGCTTAGCGGTTTCCGCCGAGTCAAATGAGCAGTTCTTC
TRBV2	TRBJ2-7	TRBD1	CASSENPGQSYEQYF	TGTGCCAGCAGCGAAAATCCGGGACAGTCCTACGAGCAGTACTTC
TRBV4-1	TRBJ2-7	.	CASSQYSSFSEQYF	TGCGCCAGCAGCCAATATTCTAGCTTCTCCGAGCAGTACTTC
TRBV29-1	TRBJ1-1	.	CSVESENTEAFF	TGCAGCGTTGAATCCGAGAACACTGAAGCTTTCTTT
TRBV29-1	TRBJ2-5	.	CSVEDLRPQETQYF	TGCAGCGTTGAAGATCTTCGGCCACAAGAGACCCAGTACTTC
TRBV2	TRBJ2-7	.	CASSPGPYEQYF	TGTGCCAGCAGTCCGGGACCCTACGAGCAGTACTTC
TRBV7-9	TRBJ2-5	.	CASSLDQETQYF	TGTGCCAGCAGCTTAGACCAAGAGACCCAGTACTTC
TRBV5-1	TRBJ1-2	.	CASSLKFSYGYTF	TGCGCCAGCAGCTTGAAATTTTCGTATGGCTACACCTTC
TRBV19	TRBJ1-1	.	CASSIDLTKEAFF	TGTGCCAGTAGTATAGATCTGACTAAAGAGGCTTTCTTT
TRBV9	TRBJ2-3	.	CATNEGGRGTDTQYF	TGTGCCACCAACGAGGGGGGCCGAGGCACAGATACGCAGTATTTT
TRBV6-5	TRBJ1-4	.	CASSYGISINEKLFF	TGTGCCAGCAGTTATGGGATAAGCATTAATGAAAAACTGTTTTTT
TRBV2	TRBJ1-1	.	CASSEGVSEAFF	TGTGCCAGCAGTGAAGGGGTCTCTGAAGCTTTCTTT
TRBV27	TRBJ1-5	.	CASSLGPYSNQPQHF	TGTGCCAGCAGTTTGGGGCCTTATAGCAATCAGCCCCAGCATTTT